These 20 T cell receptor delta chains were sequenced from one sample in a study of Vδ1+ human thymocytes. Overall study findings and caveats: In the thymus, TRG and TRD repertoires looked highly polyclonal with Gaussian CDR3 lengths.

These receptors' antigens are unknown. The template was reverse-transcribed extracted RNA. CDR3 amplicons came from multiplex PCR with pooled V-gene forward and constant-region reverse primers. TCRdb processed the multiplex PCR reads again with the CATT caller. The top ten hold about 0.38% of the sample, which has approximately 58,000 delta-chain clones, over 12% seen once. The sequencing input was Vdelta1+ gamma-delta thymocytes from the thymus. Subset of the sample: FACS-sorted CD3+ TCRalphabeta- TCRVdelta1+ TCRVdelta2- thymocytes. These receptors all stem from a girl under two years old who had congenital heart surgery.

The chain carries TRDV1 and TRDJ1; 11 bases align to TRDD3. V trimming: 3 bases; J trimming: 11 bases; junction bases outside the gene matches: 20. The CDR3 loop spans 18 amino acids. Germline lookup yields CDR1 TSWWSYY and CDR2 QGS. This CDR3 reads CALGDPFGPTLGDKVLIF. The CDR3 DNA is TGTGCTCTTGGGGACCCCTTTGGTCCTACACTGGGGGATAAGGTTCTCATCTTT.

The chain has TRDV1 and TRDJ1; 8 nucleotides agree with TRDD3. The CDR3 consists of 24 residues. Germline CDR1 TSWWSYY, CDR2 QGS. Trimming at V came to 0 bases and at J to 3 bases, leaving 30 bases not matched to a gene. The CDR3: CALGELAEAYEAKLGDELPDKLIF. DNA for the CDR3: TGTGCTCTTGGGGAACTAGCCGAAGCCTACGAGGCCAAGCTGGGGGACGAATTACCCGATAAACTCATCTTT.

Turning to this clone: Other DNA sequences in the same sample also yield this CDR3. The chain recombines TRDV1 with TRDJ1; D gene uncertain. Germline lookup yields CDR1 TSWWSYY and CDR2 QGS. The V end was cut by 4 bases, the J end by 0 bases, with 3 bases between. This CDR3 has 12 amino acids. The CDR3 coding sequence is TGTGCTCTTGGGGCTTACACCGATAAACTCATCTTT. This sequence encodes CALGAYTDKLIF.

The V call is TRDV1, the J call TRDJ1; 8 nucleotides match TRDD3. This CDR3 is built from 18 residues. The trim removed 3 bases at V and 2 bases at J, leaving 14 bases unmatched. CDR1 and CDR2 (germline): TSWWSYY, QGS. The CDR3 sequence is CALGEETTYWGVTDKLIF. Written as DNA, the CDR3 is TGTGCTCTTGGGGAGGAGACTACGTACTGGGGGGTGACCGATAAACTCATCTTT.

This clone was seen a handful of times. The chain recombines TRDV1 with TRDJ1; 11 positions match TRDD3. Looked up from germline, CDR1 is TSWWSYY and CDR2 is QGS. V lost 3 bases, J lost 0 bases, and 24 bases stayed unmatched. The CDR3 is made up of 23 amino acids. CDR3 DNA: TGTGCTCTTGGGGACACTTCCTCCAACCTAAACTGGGGGATATGGGGGTACACCGATAAACTCATCTTT. This encodes CALGDTSSNLNWGIWGYTDKLIF.

Details on this clone: With a much larger clone just one base away, this may be a read error. The identical CDR3 is also encoded by other nucleotide sequences in the sample. The V gene is TRDV2, the J gene TRDJ1; TRDD3 might be the D (6 bases). Trimming took off 5 bases at V and 1 base at J, with 13 bases between the two ends. From germline, CDR1 is GEAIGNYY and CDR2 EKD. This CDR3 is built from 14 residues. CDR3 amino acids: CACVVGGLTDKLIF. CDR3 nucleotide sequence: TGTGCCTGTGTTGTCGGGGGACTCACCGATAAACTCATCTTT.

The sample holds a few counts of this clone. The chain has TRDV1 and TRDJ1, with 9 bases aligning to TRDD3. Germline V CDR1 and CDR2: TSWWSYY, QGS. After removal of 5 bases from V and 0 bases from J, the junction contained 13 bases not matched to a gene. CDR3 length equals 18 residues. The CDR3 DNA follows: TGTGCTCTTGGGTTGTTCCATTACTGGGGGACAAACACCGATAAACTCATCTTT. It translates to CALGLFHYWGTNTDKLIF.

This clone was recorded at least ten times. The chain combines TRDV2 with TRDJ1; 8 nucleotides agree with TRDD3. The V segment lost 3 bases and the J segment 5 bases; nucleotides outside the gene matches: 13. CDR1 and CDR2 from the germline V gene are GEAIGNYY and EKD. CDR3 length equals 16 residues. The CDR3 protein is CACDQRYWGPGDKLIF. The CDR3 region has the DNA TGTGCCTGTGACCAGAGGTACTGGGGGCCTGGGGATAAACTCATCTTT.

This clone showed up just a few times. The chain links TRDV1 to TRDJ1; 9 nucleotides agree with TRDD3. V shed 5 bases, J shed 0 bases, and the junction held 28 bases outside the gene matches. Germline CDR1 and CDR2: TSWWSYY and QGS. The CDR3 is 23 residues long. Here the CDR3 reads CALGSPSPDWGTLLLPHTDKLIF. The CDR3 DNA reads TGTGCTCTTGGGTCTCCTAGTCCCGACTGGGGGACATTACTCCTCCCCCACACCGATAAACTCATCTTT.

This clone was seen a handful of times. J is TRDJ1 and V is TRDV1; D gene unclear. Germline V CDR1 and CDR2: TSWWSYY, QGS. V lost 4 bases and J lost 1, with 10 bases in between. This CDR3 has 14 amino acids. The CDR3 nucleotides read TGTGCTCTTGGGGGGGAGAGGAGCACCGATAAACTCATCTTT. This translates into CALGGERSTDKLIF.

The chain links TRDV1 to TRDJ1; D may correspond to TRDD2 or TRDD3 (7 bases each). Trimming pared 3 bases from V and 0 bases from J, leaving 26 bases between. CDR1 and CDR2 (germline): TSWWSYY, QGS. The CDR3 runs 20 residues. This chain's CDR3 is CALGEAFLMLLGMYTDKLIF. The CDR3 coding sequence is TGTGCTCTTGGGGAGGCCTTCCTGATGTTACTGGGGATGTACACCGATAAACTCATCTTT.

A few counts support this clone. This sequence joins TRDV1 and TRDJ1; 8 bases are a match to TRDD3. This CDR3 has 21 residues. Germline V CDR1 and CDR2: TSWWSYY, QGS. V lost 2 bases, J lost 0 bases, and 20 bases stayed unmatched. The CDR3 nucleotides read TGTGCTCTTGGGGAATTCGCTAGTACTGGGGGCCCCCCATTATACACCGATAAACTCATCTTT. Its translation: CALGEFASTGGPPLYTDKLIF.

This clone was counted a single time. A read error may be the cause here, since a much bigger clone is one base away. The V and J genes are TRDV2 and TRDJ1; 7 bases are a match to TRDD3. CDR3 size: 14 residues. Germline V gives CDR1 GEAIGNYY, CDR2 EKD. Trimming at V came to 8 bases and at J to 6 bases, leaving 14 bases not matched to a gene. CDR3 DNA sequence: TGTGCCTCCCAACGAGGGGGGATTGACCATAAACTCATCTTT. Its protein is CASQRGGIDHKLIF.

The chain couples TRDV1 to TRDJ1, with D hard to call. Germline-derived CDR1 and CDR2 are TSWWSYY and QGS. CDR3 size: 17 residues. The V gene lost 0 bases and the J gene lost 0 bases, with 14 bases spanning the gap. The CDR3 DNA reads as TGTGCTCTTGGGGAACTGGTCCCCCCTGAGTACACCGATAAACTCATCTTT. Protein: CALGELVPPEYTDKLIF.

The chain uses TRDV1 and TRDJ1; 11 bases fit TRDD3. V lost 1 base, J lost 1 base, and 20 bases stayed unmatched. CDR1 is TSWWSYY, CDR2 QGS, per germline. The CDR3 has 22 amino acids. The CDR3 loop is CALGEREPSPLSGGYLTDKLIF. The DNA of the CDR3 is TGTGCTCTTGGGGAACGAGAGCCTTCCCCACTGTCTGGGGGATACCTCACCGATAAACTCATCTTT.

The table lists this clone with a few counts. The rearrangement joins TRDV1 to TRDJ1; TRDD3 is a possible D gene (6 bases). The germline V and J ends were trimmed by 3 bases and 0 bases, with 26 bases remaining between them. Germline assignment: CDR1 TSWWSYY and CDR2 QGS. There are 20 residues in the CDR3. The CDR3 loop is CALGDALTRWGSPDTDKLIF. The CDR3 region has the DNA TGTGCTCTTGGGGACGCCCTTACCCGCTGGGGATCACCCGACACCGATAAACTCATCTTT.

This chain uses TRDV1 with TRDJ1; the D gene is possibly TRDD2 (5 bases). V was clipped by 2 bases and J by 1 base, with 20 bases between them. The CDR3 sequence is 18 residues long. Germline V gene lookup returns CDR1 TSWWSYY and CDR2 QGS. The CDR3 reads CALGEGPTVAIITDKLIF. The CDR3 DNA reads as TGTGCTCTTGGGGAAGGGCCTACTGTCGCTATTATCACCGATAAACTCATCTTT.

The chain joins TRDV2 to TRDJ1, with TRDD3 as a possible D gene (6 bases). CDR1 and CDR2 (germline): GEAIGNYY, EKD. With 8 bases removed from V and 1 base from J, the gap between germline ends came to 25 bases. The CDR3 totals 17 residues. CDR3 bases: TGTGCCTTCGCCTATGTCTCGATACGGAATGGCACCGATAAACTCATCTTT. It is translated as CAFAYVSIRNGTDKLIF.

This clone showed up just a few times. The chain couples TRDV1 to TRDJ1; a weak D match, TRDD3 (5 bases). Germline V gene data show CDR1 as TSWWSYY and CDR2 as QGS. Trimming cost V 2 bases and J 0 bases, with 19 bases left between them. The CDR3 is 18 residues long. The CDR3 here is CALGEFYTRGVYTDKLIF. CDR3 in DNA: TGTGCTCTTGGGGAATTCTATACGAGGGGGGTGTACACCGATAAACTCATCTTT.

This clone rates as medium-sized. The chain joins TRDV2 to TRDJ1; 8 nucleotides line up with TRDD3. CDR3 length: 18 residues. The J segment lost 3 bases and the V segment lost 5 bases, leaving 19 bases of the junction unmatched. Germline assignment: CDR1 GEAIGNYY and CDR2 EKD. Written as DNA, the CDR3 is TGTGCCTGTGCCCGTACTGGGGGCCCCTCGGTGCGGGCCGATAAACTCATCTTT. Its protein is CACARTGGPSVRADKLIF.